What follows are 23 T cell receptor beta chains derived from one specimen sequenced in a study of OX40 agonist ivuxolimab in advanced cancers. Library creation used the immunoSEQ multiplex PCR assay. The source is immuneACCESS, and TCRdb retained only in-frame sequences with V and J called. Part of the clones is not carried over; for the studies checked, unresolved V genes explain less than half of this, and the remainder is unexplained. Present in this sample are some 61,000 clones, around 73% of which were seen just once. Clones ranked in the top ten supply 1.6% of the sample. This specimen was CD4+ or CD8+ T cells sorted from blood, taken in a trial of the OX40 agonist ivuxolimab. These receptors were taken from an adult with an advanced solid tumor such as melanoma, head and neck, liver or kidney cancer.

V usage is TRBV27 and J usage is TRBJ1-4, with D possibly TRBD1 on 6 matching bases. The CDR3 runs to 14 residues. CDR1 is MNHEY and CDR2 is SMNVEV in the germline V gene (reference sequence). V lost 5 bases and J lost 8, with 15 bases in between. The CDR3 region has the DNA TGTGCCAGCAGTCCTTACAGGGTAGGGGAAAAACTGTTTTTT. As protein: CASSPYRVGEKLFF.

This chain uses TRBV18 with TRBJ2-1; unclear D gene. This CDR3 has 13 residues. Trimming stripped 5 bases from V and 4 bases from J, with 9 bases between. Per the germline V gene, CDR1 is KGHSH and CDR2 is LQKENI. The DNA for the CDR3 is TGTGCCAGCTCAGACGCGGTATACAATGAGCAGTTCTTC. Protein sequence: CASSDAVYNEQFF.

This chain connects TRBV6-1 to TRBJ1-5; D remains unclear. Germline V gene sequence: CDR1 MNHNS, CDR2 SASEGT. V was cut by 1 base and J by 2 bases, with 18 bases left in between. This CDR3 contains 18 residues. This CDR3 is CASSEGLGIEARNQPQHF. The CDR3 nucleotides read TGTGCCAGCAGTGAAGGGCTGGGCATCGAAGCCCGCAATCAGCCCCAGCATTTT.

This chain connects TRBV5-1 to TRBJ2-7; no clear D gene. The germline V gene encodes CDR1 SGHRS and CDR2 YFSETQ. With 2 bases removed from V and 0 bases from J, the gap between germline ends came to 6 bases. The CDR3 has 13 residues. CDR3 protein: CASSFTGSYEQYF. DNA of the CDR3: TGCGCCAGCAGCTTCACGGGCTCCTACGAGCAGTACTTC.

The V gene is TRBV10-3, the J gene TRBJ2-7, with 8 bases matching TRBD1. Looked up from germline, CDR1 is ENHRY and CDR2 is SYGVKD. V shed 5 bases and J 3 bases; nucleotides not matched to a gene: 6. CDR3 length: 14 amino acids. As DNA, the CDR3 is TGTGCCATCAGTTCCGGGACAGGTAACTACGAGCAGTACTTC. Translating gives CAISSGTGNYEQYF.

The V gene is TRBV6-4, the J gene TRBJ2-6, with 9 bases fitting TRBD1. The CDR3 is made up of 16 amino acids. From germline, CDR1 is MRHNA and CDR2 SNTAGT. J lost 2 bases, V lost 3 bases, and 2 bases had no gene match. The CDR3, as DNA: TGTGCCAGCAGTGAGGGACAGGGCACTGGGGCCAACGTCCTGACTTTC. Translation: CASSEGQGTGANVLTF.

The V call is TRBV30, the J call TRBJ2-7; 8 positions agree with TRBD2. Germline loops: CDR1 GTSNPN, CDR2 SVGIG (reference sequence). After removal of 2 bases from V and 4 bases from J, the junction contained 7 bases not matched to a gene. CDR3 length: 14 residues. The CDR3 nucleotides are TGTGCCTGGAGTAAGGGGACTAGTTTTTACGAGCAGTACTTC. The encoded protein is CAWSKGTSFYEQYF.

The V gene is TRBV11-1, the J gene TRBJ2-7; TRBD2 might be the D (5 bases). The germline CDR1 and CDR2 sequences are SGHAT and FQDESV (reference sequence). The CDR3 extends over 11 amino acids. V was shortened by 4 bases and J by 6 bases, with 7 bases between the two germline ends. CDR3 in DNA: TGTGCCAGCAGCTCCCGGGGCGAGCAGTACTTC. Its translation is CASSSRGEQYF.

V is TRBV18 and J is TRBJ2-5, with 8 bases aligning to TRBD1. Germline V lookup: CDR1 KGHSH, CDR2 LQKENI. This CDR3 is 14 amino acids long. V lost 6 bases and J lost 4; bases outside the gene matches: 7. In DNA, the CDR3 is TGTGCCAGCTCGAAGACAGGGGTACGAGAGACCCAGTACTTC. It encodes CASSKTGVRETQYF.

This chain connects TRBV18 to TRBJ1-6; possible D gene TRBD1, 5 bases. The V gene's germline CDR1 is KGHSH and CDR2 LQKENI. V lost 3 bases and J 4 bases, leaving 7 bases between the germline ends. CDR3 length: 14 amino acids. The CDR3 DNA reads TGTGCCAGCTCACCGCAGGGTTATAATTCACCCCTCCACTTT. Translating it yields CASSPQGYNSPLHF. Full variable domain (missing parts from reference TRBV18 and TRBJ1-6): NAGVMQNPRHLVRRRGQEARLRCSPMKGHSHVYWYRQLPEEGLKFMVYLQKENIIDESGMPKERFSAEFPKEGPSILRIQQVVRGDSAAYFCASSPQGYNSPLHFGNGTRLTVT.

This chain links TRBV2 with TRBJ2-5; the D gene is possibly TRBD1 (6 bases). The CDR3 is 15 residues long. CDR1 SNHLY and CDR2 FYNNEI come from the germline V gene. V gave up 2 bases and J gave up 0 bases, with 10 bases separating them. The CDR3 here is CASSERGQHQETQYF. The CDR3 DNA sequence: TGTGCCAGCAGTGAACGAGGACAGCACCAAGAGACCCAGTACTTC.

This clone was recorded a few times. The chain recombines TRBV6-5 with TRBJ1-2; D gene ambiguous. Germline values: CDR1 MNHEY, CDR2 SVGAGI. V dropped 6 bases and J dropped 4 bases, with 12 bases sitting between them. The CDR3 consists of 13 residues. The CDR3 protein is CASSLDRTYGYTF. The CDR3 nucleotides are TGTGCCAGCAGCTTAGATAGAACCTATGGCTACACCTTC.

The rearrangement links TRBV18 to TRBJ1-5; D is uncertain. Looked up from germline, CDR1 is KGHSH and CDR2 is LQKENI. V was cut by 2 bases and J by 0 bases, with 8 bases left in between. The CDR3 loop spans 15 amino acids. Here the CDR3 DNA reads TGTGCCAGCTCACCAACAGCTAATAGCAATCAGCCCCAGCATTTT. This gives the protein CASSPTANSNQPQHF.

V and J are TRBV20-1 and TRBJ2-1; no reliable D call. The germline gives CDR1 DFQATT, CDR2 SNEGSKA (reference sequence). V lost 4 bases to trimming and J lost 12 bases, with 13 bases between them. The CDR3 contains 11 residues. The CDR3 DNA is TGCAGTGCTACGTTCCTTAAGTGGCAGTTCTTC. Translating it yields CSATFLKWQFF.

J is TRBJ1-1 and V is TRBV2, with D possibly matching TRBD1 (5 bases). The CDR3 is 14 residues long. Germline values: CDR1 SNHLY, CDR2 FYNNEI. Trimming stripped 4 bases from V and 1 base from J, with 10 bases between. As DNA, the CDR3 is TGTGCCAGCAGTGGAAATAGGGGGAACACTGAAGCTTTCTTT. This codes for CASSGNRGNTEAFF.

This clone was observed a single time. The sample contains more than one DNA sequence encoding this CDR3. This chain connects TRBV7-6 to TRBJ2-2; 7 bases fit TRBD1. CDR3 length: 16 residues. J gave up 6 bases and V 5 bases, and 12 bases lay outside the gene matches. Germline CDR1 reads SGHVS; CDR2 reads FNYEAQ. In nucleotides, the CDR3 is TGTGCCAGCAGCCCGCGACAGGGAGAAGTAGCCGGGGAGCTGTTTTTT. Translated, it gives CASSPRQGEVAGELFF.

The gene calls are TRBV9 and TRBJ1-1; D gene uncertain. This CDR3 has 15 amino acids. Germline CDR1 and CDR2: SGDLS and YYNGEE. Between the trimmed V and J ends, which lost 0 bases and 3 bases, there was a span of 12 bases. CDR3: CASSVADEGYTEAFF. CDR3 DNA: TGTGCCAGCAGCGTAGCTGATGAGGGTTACACTGAAGCTTTCTTT.

CDR3 loop: CSVGRGINQPQHF. The CDR3 DNA reads as TGCAGCGTGGGGAGGGGGATCAATCAGCCCCAGCATTTT. The V gene is TRBV29-1, the J gene TRBJ1-5, with D perhaps matching TRBD1 (6 bases). V dropped 6 bases and J dropped 3 bases, with 12 bases sitting between them. CDR3 length equals 13 residues. Germline CDR1 reads SQVTM; CDR2 reads ANQGSEA.

The V call is TRBV11-2, the J call TRBJ2-1; 12 bases fit TRBD2. The CDR3 consists of 14 residues. Trimming at V came to 5 bases and at J to 9 bases, leaving 5 bases not matched to a gene. Germline CDR1 and CDR2: SGHAT and FQNNGV. The CDR3 loop reads CASSLGLAGFEQFF. CDR3 sequence (DNA): TGTGCCAGCAGCCTTGGACTAGCGGGATTTGAGCAGTTCTTC.

As for this clone: Distinct nucleotide sequences in the sample also encode this CDR3. This rearrangement joins TRBV5-5 to TRBJ1-5; D not resolved. Germline CDR1 SGHKS, CDR2 YYEKEE (reference sequence). V lost 0 bases, J lost 4 bases, and 5 bases lay in between. The CDR3 runs to 13 residues. The CDR3 DNA is TGTGCCAGCAGCTTGGCTGGGAATCAGCCCCAGCATTTT. Translated, it gives CASSLAGNQPQHF.

The chain is built from TRBV19 and TRBJ1-2; D uncertain. CDR1 and CDR2 (germline): LNHDA, SQIVND (reference sequence). The CDR3 length is 14 residues. V dropped 1 base and J dropped 0 bases, with 6 bases sitting between them. CDR3 DNA sequence: TGTGCCAGTAGTATAGCGGCGGCTAACTATGGCTACACCTTC. Its translation is CASSIAAANYGYTF. The full variable domain, completed using reference TRBV19 and TRBJ1-2, is DGGITQSPKYLFRKEGQNVTLSCEQNLNHDAMYWYRQDPGQGLRLIYYSQIVNDFQKGDIAEGYSVSREKKESFPLTVTSAQKNPTAFYLCASSIAAANYGYTFGSGTRLTVV.

The chain links TRBV5-1 to TRBJ2-2, with D perhaps assigned TRBD1 or TRBD2 (5 bases each). The CDR3 spans 15 residues. Trimming pared 3 bases from V and 7 bases from J, leaving 16 bases between. Looked up from germline, CDR1 is SGHRS and CDR2 is YFSETQ. CDR3 DNA sequence: TGCGCCAGCAGCTCGGGACCTAACAAAGGCGGGGAGCTGTTTTTT. This encodes CASSSGPNKGGELFF. The whole variable domain, filled in from reference TRBV5-1 and TRBJ2-2, reads KAGVTQTPRYLIKTRGQQVTLSCSPISGHRSVSWYQQTPGQGLQFLFEYFSETQRNKGNFPGRFSGRQFSNSRSEMNVSTLELGDSALYLCASSSGPNKGGELFFGEGSRLTVL.

A single count supports this clone. The rearrangement uses TRBV6-5 and TRBJ1-2, with TRBD1 matching over 7 bases. Per germline, CDR1 MNHEY and CDR2 SVGAGI. The CDR3 extends over 14 amino acids. V lost 8 bases, J lost 5 bases, and 11 bases stayed unmatched. The CDR3 sequence is CASAGGGLGYGYTF. The CDR3 region has the DNA TGTGCCAGCGCGGGAGGGGGCTTGGGATATGGCTACACCTTC.